This is a list of T cell receptor beta chains from one sample in a study of blood T cell repertoires in COVID-19. Sequencing was performed with immunoSEQ multiplex PCR; in TCRdb, only in-frame clones are kept and a portion is missing. The sample holds 300,000 to 400,000 clones; around 90% are singletons and the top ten take approximately 5.5%. Sequenced material: PBMCs or T cells enriched from blood (not recorded which). The receptors originated from a man aged 55 to 69 who had recovered from COVID-19. Each CDR3 is given with its conserved first and last residue.

v_gene: TRBV12-3/TRBV12-4
CDR3aa: CASRGTDNYEQYF

v_gene: TRBV3-1/TRBV3-2
CDR3aa: CASSQKGTSGGTQYF

v_gene: TRBV23-1
CDR3aa: CASSQSITGFDDEQYF

v_gene: TRBV6-5
CDR3aa: CASQFSGGNEQFF

v_gene: TRBV19
CDR3aa: CASWETGSYNEQFF

v_gene: TRBV6-5
CDR3aa: CASSYSTGSPLHF

v_gene: TRBV6-5
CDR3aa: CASRDRFGAYYGYTF

v_gene: TRBV24-1
CDR3aa: CATSDLSAGRETQYF

v_gene: TRBV19
CDR3aa: CASSIRGSNQPQHF

v_gene: TRBV24-1
CDR3aa: CATSDTGTSGYNEQFF

v_gene: TRBV14
CDR3aa: CASSQEVGLAGGRQYF

v_gene: TRBV28
CDR3aa: CASSPEHTDTQYF

v_gene: TRBV3-1/TRBV3-2
CDR3aa: CASSFSRSDTQYF

v_gene: TRBV6-5
CDR3aa: CASSSREGYTF

v_gene: TRBV3-1/TRBV3-2
CDR3aa: CASSQLDRSYGYTF

v_gene: TRBV11-2
CDR3aa: CASSSTGQPKNIQYF

v_gene: TRBV5-1
CDR3aa: CASTRGTGEAFF

v_gene: TRBV11-3
CDR3aa: CASSLGPAITDTQYF

v_gene: TRBV7-9
CDR3aa: CASSLAGGPYNEQFF

v_gene: TRBV7-2
CDR3aa: CASSFSGRSSYEQYF

v_gene: TRBV2
CDR3aa: CASSGQGSSTDTQYF

v_gene: TRBV6-4
CDR3aa: CASSALTTVNTGELFF

v_gene: TRBV6-2/TRBV6-3
CDR3aa: CASSPATGGGGNQPQHF